Listed here is a single T cell receptor beta chain. Trimming stripped 1 base from V and 0 bases from J, with 6 bases between. The V gene's germline CDR1 is SNHLY and CDR2 FYNNEI. The CDR3 consists of 15 residues. Method: immunoSEQ multiplex PCR; TCRdb's copy keeps in-frame clones and lacks some. The sample carries about 71,000 clones, about three quarters recorded once. This entry is derived from a study of OX40 agonist ivuxolimab in advanced cancers. The gene calls are TRBV2 and TRBJ2-2; D remains unclear. The input for sequencing was CD4+ or CD8+ T cells sorted from blood, taken in a trial of the OX40 agonist ivuxolimab. This sequence originates from an adult with an advanced solid tumor such as melanoma, head and neck, liver or kidney cancer. The CDR3 nucleotides read TGTGCCAGCAGTGAAGAAAACGCGAACACCGGGGAGCTGTTTTTT. Translating gives CASSEENANTGELFF.